The rows below give T cell receptor beta chains drawn from one sample of a study of beta chain features in type 1 diabetes. The assay was immunoSEQ multiplex PCR, and TCRdb's table has in-frame clones only and misses some. The sample shows 130,000 to 150,000 clones, approximately 13% of them seen only once. Sequenced: central memory CD4+ T cells from blood. These receptors originate from a man aged 18 to 30 with type 1 diabetes. CDR3s include the opening cysteine and the closing phenylalanine or tryptophan. A D gene is named only where the DNA matches it firmly. Clone size is stated in some rows and not others, as once, few, many or a class when expanded.

>TRBJ2-3|TRBV13|TRBD2|.
TGTGCCAGCAGCTTAGAGGCTAGCGGGGGGACAGATACGCAGTATTTT
CASSLEASGGTDTQYF
>TRBJ2-4|TRBV19|.|.
TGTGCCAGCATTAGGCGGTATACCTGGTCCCGATACGGTTTTTTACTCAAAAACATTCAGTACTTC
CASIRRYTWSRYGFLLKNIQYF
>TRBJ2-2|TRBV10-3|TRBD1|.
TGTGCCATCACCGGGACAGGGTCCACCGGGGAGCTGTTTTTT
CAITGTGSTGELFF
>TRBJ2-1|TRBV29-1|.|few
TGCAGCGTTGAGCAATACAATGAGCAGTTCTTC
CSVEQYNEQFF
>TRBJ2-3|TRBV5-1|TRBD1|.
TGCGCCAGCAGCTTCGACAGGGTAAATACGCAGTATTTT
CASSFDRVNTQYF
>TRBJ2-5|TRBV5-1|.|.
TGCGCCAGCAGCTTGAACGGGCCGAGACAAGAGACCCAGTACTTC
CASSLNGPRQETQYF
>TRBJ1-2|TRBV9|.|few
TGTGCCAGCAGCGTTCAGGGGAGTCCCAACTATGGCTACACCTTC
CASSVQGSPNYGYTF
>TRBJ2-7|TRBV28|.|.
TGTGCCAGCAGCCAAGACCCATTCCCAACGTACTTC
CASSQDPFPTYF
>TRBJ2-5|TRBV27|TRBD2|.
TGTGCCAGCAGCACCCGGGAGGGGGAAACCCTAGGGACCCAGTACTTC
CASSTREGETLGTQYF
>TRBJ1-3|TRBV7-2|TRBD1|few
TGTGCCAGCAGCTCCCTGCCGGACAGGGTTGACACCATATATTTT
CASSSLPDRVDTIYF
>TRBJ2-3|TRBV6-5|.|.
TGTGCCAGCAGTGAAGATACGCAGTATTTT
CASSEDTQYF
>TRBJ1-2|TRBV14|.|.
TGTGCCAGCAGCCAACAACCGACAGGACTCTATGGCTACACCTTC
CASSQQPTGLYGYTF
>TRBJ2-5|TRBV5-1|TRBD1|.
TGCGCCAGCAGCTTGGGAGCAGGGGGCGAAGAGACCCAGTACTTC
CASSLGAGGEETQYF
>TRBJ2-1|TRBV7-9|.|many
TGTGCCAGCAGCTTATTGGATGAGCAGTTCTTC
CASSLLDEQFF
>TRBJ1-2|TRBV30|.|.
TGTGCCTGGAGTATGATGAATGGCTACACCTTC
CAWSMMNGYTF
>TRBJ1-5|TRBV6-6|TRBD1|few
TGTGCCAGCAGTCCCTCCGGGACAGGGGGCAGGCAGCCCCAGCATTTT
CASSPSGTGGRQPQHF
>TRBJ2-1|TRBV30|.|many
TGTGCCTGGAGTCTCGGGGCTTACAATGAGCAGTTCTTC
CAWSLGAYNEQFF
>TRBJ1-5|TRBV28|.|few
TGTGCCAGCAGAAGGGCGACGGGCCACAATCAGCCCCAGCATTTT
CASRRATGHNQPQHF
>TRBJ2-1|TRBV9|.|.
TGTGCCAGCAGCGACAAGAGCAGTATATCCTACAATGAGCAGTTCTTC
CASSDKSSISYNEQFF
>TRBJ1-3|TRBV11-2|.|few
TGTGCCAGCAGCTTAGAGCCATCTGGAAACACCATATATTTT
CASSLEPSGNTIYF
>TRBJ2-7|TRBV5-4|TRBD1|.
TGTGCCAGCAGCTTCGGGGACAGCTCCTACGAGCAGTACTTC
CASSFGDSSYEQYF
>TRBJ2-7|TRBV2|.|few
TGTGCCAGCAGTGAAAGGCAGGGCCTAACTGAGCAGTACTTC
CASSERQGLTEQYF
>TRBJ2-1|TRBV18|.|.
TGTGCCAGCTCACCATCTTCAGATGAGCAGTTCTTC
CASSPSSDEQFF
>TRBJ2-2|TRBV25-1|.|many
TGTGCCAGCCGACAGTTACTGACCGGGGAGCTGTTTTTT
CASRQLLTGELFF
>TRBJ2-6|TRBV7-9|.|.
TGTGCCCCCGGGGTCTCTGGGGCCAACGTCCTGACTTTC
CAPGVSGANVLTF
>TRBJ2-3|TRBV6-5|TRBD2|.
TGTGCCAGCAGTTACTCGGGACTAGCAACAGATACGCAGTATTTT
CASSYSGLATDTQYF
>TRBJ2-3|TRBV5-1|.|few
TGCGCCAGCAGCCTCGGGACCGCAGGACCCACAGATACGCAGTATTTT
CASSLGTAGPTDTQYF
>TRBJ1-3|TRBV6-1|TRBD1|.
TGTGCCAGCAGTGACCCGGGACAGGACCTATATTTT
CASSDPGQDLYF
>TRBJ2-5|TRBV28|.|.
TGTGCCAGCAGTTTAGGAGGCCGAGAAGAGACCCAGTACTTC
CASSLGGREETQYF
>TRBJ2-7|TRBV30|.|.
TGTGCCTGGAGTGTACCGGGCATCTCCTACGAGCAGTACTTC
CAWSVPGISYEQYF